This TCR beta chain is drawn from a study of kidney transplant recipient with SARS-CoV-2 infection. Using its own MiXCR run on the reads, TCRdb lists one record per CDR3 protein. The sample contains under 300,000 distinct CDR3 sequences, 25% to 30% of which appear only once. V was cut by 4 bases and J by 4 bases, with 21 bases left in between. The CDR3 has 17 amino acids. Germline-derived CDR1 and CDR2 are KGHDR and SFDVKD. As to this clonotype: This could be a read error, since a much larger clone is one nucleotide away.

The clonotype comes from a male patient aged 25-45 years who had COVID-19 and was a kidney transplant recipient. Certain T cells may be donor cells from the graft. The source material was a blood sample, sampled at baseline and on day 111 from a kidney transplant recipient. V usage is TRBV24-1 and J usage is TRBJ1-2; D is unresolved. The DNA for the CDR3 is TGTGCCACCAGTGAGGATAGTAGTACCAGAAAGACCTATGGCTACACCTTC. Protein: CATSEDSSTRKTYGYTF.